This TCR beta chain derives from a study of regulatory T cells in long-lasting Graves disease. Time point here: persistent/refractory GD, antithyroid drugs over 5 years with positive TRAb. Extracted PBMC RNA gave rise to the TCR library. Investigators report Graves' disease was diagnosed under American Thyroid Association guidelines. V lost 5 bases and J 10 bases, leaving 9 bases between the germline ends. The CDR3 sequence is 11 residues long. HTBI primers from iRepertoire and Arm-PCR of CDR3 regions yielded the TCR beta libraries. Original processing methods: Segment identification across samples yielded around 64 TRBV and 13 to 15 TRBJ segments. TCRdb used MiXCR to reprocess the multiplex PCR reads, holding one entry per CDR3 protein. The V and J calls here are based on TCRdb, not the publication. The sample has 350,000 to 500,000 distinct CDR3 sequences; around 20% are singletons.

This sequence was found in a female donor with Graves disease. This sequence joins TRBV12-3 or TRBV12-4 and TRBJ1-5, with unresolved D. This sample comprised peripheral blood mononuclear cells (PBMCs), obtained when the disease was refractory, from a patient treated with antithyroid drugs. The CDR3, as DNA: TGTGCCAGCAGTCGAGCTCCACCCCAGCATTTT. This sequence encodes CASSRAPPQHF.